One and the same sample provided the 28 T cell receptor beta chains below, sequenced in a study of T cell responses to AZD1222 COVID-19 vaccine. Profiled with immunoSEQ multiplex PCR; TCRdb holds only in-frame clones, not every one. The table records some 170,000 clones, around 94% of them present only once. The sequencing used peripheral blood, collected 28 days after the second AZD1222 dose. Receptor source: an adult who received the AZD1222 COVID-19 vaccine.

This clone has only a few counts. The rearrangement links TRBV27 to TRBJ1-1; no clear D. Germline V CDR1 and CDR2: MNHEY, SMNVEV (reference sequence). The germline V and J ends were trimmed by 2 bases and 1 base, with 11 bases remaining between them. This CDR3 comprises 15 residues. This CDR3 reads CASSLNRYRNTEAFF. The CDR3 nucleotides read TGTGCCAGCAGTTTAAACAGATACAGGAACACTGAAGCTTTCTTT.

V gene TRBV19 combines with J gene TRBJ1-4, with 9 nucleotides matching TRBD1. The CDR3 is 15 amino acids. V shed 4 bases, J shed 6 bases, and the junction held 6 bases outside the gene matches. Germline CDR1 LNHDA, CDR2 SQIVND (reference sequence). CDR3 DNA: TGTGCCAGTAGTACTCACAGGGGGCCGGATGAAAAACTGTTTTTT. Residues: CASSTHRGPDEKLFF.

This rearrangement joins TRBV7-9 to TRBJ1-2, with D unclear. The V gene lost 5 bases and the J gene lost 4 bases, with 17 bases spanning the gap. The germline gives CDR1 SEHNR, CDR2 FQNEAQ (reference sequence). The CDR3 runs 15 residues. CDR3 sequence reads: CASSPGPSRGYGYTF. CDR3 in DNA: TGTGCCAGCAGCCCAGGACCGTCTCGGGGCTATGGCTACACCTTC.

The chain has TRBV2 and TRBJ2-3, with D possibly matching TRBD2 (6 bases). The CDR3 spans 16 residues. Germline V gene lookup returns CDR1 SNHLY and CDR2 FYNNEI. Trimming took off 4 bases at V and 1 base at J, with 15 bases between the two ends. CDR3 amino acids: CASSAEGRLRTDTQYF. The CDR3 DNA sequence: TGTGCCAGCAGTGCAGAGGGGAGGCTCCGCACAGATACGCAGTATTTT.

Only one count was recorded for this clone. The CDR3 coding sequence is TGTGCCAGCAGCCCCAAGGGGGGCACTGAAGCTTTCTTT. Its translation: CASSPKGGTEAFF. This chain joins TRBV7-9 and TRBJ1-1; the D gene is possibly TRBD1 (6 bases). V lost 5 bases and J lost 4, with 11 bases in between. CDR3 length equals 13 residues. The germline gives CDR1 SEHNR, CDR2 FQNEAQ (reference sequence).

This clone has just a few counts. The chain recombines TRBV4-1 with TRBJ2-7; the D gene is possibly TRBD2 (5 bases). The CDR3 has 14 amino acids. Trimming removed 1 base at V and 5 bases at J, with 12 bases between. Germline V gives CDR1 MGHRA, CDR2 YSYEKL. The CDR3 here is CASSQGYPGNEQYF. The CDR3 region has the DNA TGCGCCAGCAGCCAAGGGTATCCGGGGAACGAGCAGTACTTC.

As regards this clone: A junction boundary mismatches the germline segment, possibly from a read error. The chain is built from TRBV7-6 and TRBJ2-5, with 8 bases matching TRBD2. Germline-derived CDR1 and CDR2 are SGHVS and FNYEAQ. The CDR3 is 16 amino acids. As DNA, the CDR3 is TGTGCCAGCAGCATAGCAGAGCGGGAGATCGTAGAGACCCAGTACTTC. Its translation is CASSIAEREIVETQYF.

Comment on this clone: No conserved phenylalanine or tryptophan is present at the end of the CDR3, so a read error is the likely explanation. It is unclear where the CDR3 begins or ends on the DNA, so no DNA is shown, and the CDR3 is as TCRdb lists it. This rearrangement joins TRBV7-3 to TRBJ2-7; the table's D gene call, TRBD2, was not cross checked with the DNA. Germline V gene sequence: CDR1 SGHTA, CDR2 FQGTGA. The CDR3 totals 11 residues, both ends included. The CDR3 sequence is CASSLTGTRGR.

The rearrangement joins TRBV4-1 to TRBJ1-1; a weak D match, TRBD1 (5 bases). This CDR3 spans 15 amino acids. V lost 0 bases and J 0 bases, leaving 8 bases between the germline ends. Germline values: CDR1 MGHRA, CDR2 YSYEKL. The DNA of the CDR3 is TGCGCCAGCAGCCAAGAACAGGAGATGAACACTGAAGCTTTCTTT. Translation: CASSQEQEMNTEAFF.

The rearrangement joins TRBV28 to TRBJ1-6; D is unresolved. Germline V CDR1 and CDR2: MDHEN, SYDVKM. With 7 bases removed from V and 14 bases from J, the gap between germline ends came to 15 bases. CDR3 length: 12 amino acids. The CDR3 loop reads CASTSTRQTLHF. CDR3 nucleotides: TGTGCCAGCACCTCTACCCGGCAAACCCTCCACTTT.

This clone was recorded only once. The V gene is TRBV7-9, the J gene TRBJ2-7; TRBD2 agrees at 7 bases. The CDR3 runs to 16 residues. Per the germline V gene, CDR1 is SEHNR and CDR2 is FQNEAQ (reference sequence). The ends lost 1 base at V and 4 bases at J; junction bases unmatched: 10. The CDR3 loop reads CASSLGVLGRGYEQYF. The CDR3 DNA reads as TGTGCCAGCAGCTTAGGCGTGTTGGGGAGGGGATACGAGCAGTACTTC. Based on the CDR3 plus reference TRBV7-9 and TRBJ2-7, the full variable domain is DTGVSQNPRHKITKRGQNVTFRCDPISEHNRLYWYRQTLGQGPEFLTYFQNEAQLEKSRLLSDRFSAERPKGSFSTLEIQRTEQGDSAMYLCASSLGVLGRGYEQYFGPGTRLTVT.

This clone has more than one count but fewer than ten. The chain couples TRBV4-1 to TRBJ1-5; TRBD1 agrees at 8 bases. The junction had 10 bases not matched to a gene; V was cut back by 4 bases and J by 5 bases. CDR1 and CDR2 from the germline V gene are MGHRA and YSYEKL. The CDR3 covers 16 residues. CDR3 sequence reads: CASSRLQGVVDQPQHF. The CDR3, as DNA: TGCGCCAGCAGCCGCCTACAGGGGGTAGTGGATCAGCCCCAGCATTTT.

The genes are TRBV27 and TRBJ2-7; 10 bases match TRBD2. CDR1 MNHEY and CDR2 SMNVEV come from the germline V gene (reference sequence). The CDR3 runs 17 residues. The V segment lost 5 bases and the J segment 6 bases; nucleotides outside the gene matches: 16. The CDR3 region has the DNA TGTGCCAGCAGTGTCATCCGCGGCCTAGCGGGAGCAGGCGAGCAGTACTTC. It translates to CASSVIRGLAGAGEQYF.

CDR3 nucleotides: TGTGCCAGCAGCCCTTGGGGGGGAGATCCCTACGAGCAGTACTTC. It translates to CASSPWGGDPYEQYF. The chain joins TRBV7-9 to TRBJ2-7; TRBD2 agrees at 7 bases. The V gene end was trimmed by 5 bases and the J gene end by 2 bases; junction bases not matched to a gene: 9. From germline, CDR1 is SEHNR and CDR2 FQNEAQ (reference sequence). The CDR3 loop spans 15 amino acids.

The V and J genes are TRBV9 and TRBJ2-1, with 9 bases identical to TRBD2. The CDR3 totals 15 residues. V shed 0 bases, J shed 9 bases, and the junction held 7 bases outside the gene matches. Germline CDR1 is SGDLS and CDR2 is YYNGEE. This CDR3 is CASSVGLAVGIEQFF. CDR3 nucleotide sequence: TGTGCCAGCAGCGTAGGACTAGCGGTAGGGATTGAGCAGTTCTTC.

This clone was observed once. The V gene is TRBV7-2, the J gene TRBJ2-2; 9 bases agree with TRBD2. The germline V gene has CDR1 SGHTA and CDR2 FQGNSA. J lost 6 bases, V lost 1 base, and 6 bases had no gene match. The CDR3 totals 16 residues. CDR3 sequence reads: CASSLGGAGGPGELFF. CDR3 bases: TGTGCCAGCAGCTTAGGAGGCGCGGGGGGGCCCGGGGAGCTGTTTTTT.

CDR3 DNA sequence: TGTGCCTGGAAGTCAGGGACTAGCGGGAGCTTAGAGCAGTACTTC. Amino acid sequence: CAWKSGTSGSLEQYF. The chain links TRBV30 to TRBJ2-7; TRBD2 matches at 14 bases. CDR1 is GTSNPN, CDR2 SVGIG, per germline (reference sequence). This CDR3 has 15 residues. Losses at the gene ends were 4 bases for V and 7 bases for J; bases not matched to a gene: 9. Together with reference TRBV30 and TRBJ2-7, the CDR3 gives the full variable domain: SQTIHQWPATLVQPVGSPLSLECTVEGTSNPNLYWYRQAAGRGLQLLFYSVGIGQISSEVPQNLSASRPQDRQFILSSKKLLLSDSGFYLCAWKSGTSGSLEQYFGPGTRLTVT.

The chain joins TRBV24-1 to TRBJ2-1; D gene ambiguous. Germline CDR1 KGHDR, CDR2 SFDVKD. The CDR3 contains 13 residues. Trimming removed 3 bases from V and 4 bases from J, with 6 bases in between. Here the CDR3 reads CATSDDTYNEQFF. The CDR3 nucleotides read TGTGCCACCAGTGATGACACTTACAATGAGCAGTTCTTC.

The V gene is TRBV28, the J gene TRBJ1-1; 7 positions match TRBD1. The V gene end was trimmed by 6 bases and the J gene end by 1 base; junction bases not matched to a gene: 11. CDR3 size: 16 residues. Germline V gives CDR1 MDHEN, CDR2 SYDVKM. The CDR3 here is CASSPTQTGRNTEAFF. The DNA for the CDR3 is TGTGCCAGCAGCCCTACTCAGACAGGGCGGAACACTGAAGCTTTCTTT.

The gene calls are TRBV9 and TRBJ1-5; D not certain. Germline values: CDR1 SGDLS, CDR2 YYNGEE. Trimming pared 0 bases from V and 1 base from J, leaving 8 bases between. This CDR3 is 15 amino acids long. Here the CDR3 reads CASSVGGSSNQPQHF. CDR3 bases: TGTGCCAGCAGCGTAGGTGGGTCCAGCAATCAGCCCCAGCATTTT.

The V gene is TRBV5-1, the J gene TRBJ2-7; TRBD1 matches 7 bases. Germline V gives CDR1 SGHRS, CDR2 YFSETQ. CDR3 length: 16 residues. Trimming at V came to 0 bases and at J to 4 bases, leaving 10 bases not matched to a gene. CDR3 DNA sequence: TGCGCCAGCAGCTTGGGTCACCGGGACAGCACATACGAGCAGTACTTC. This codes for CASSLGHRDSTYEQYF.

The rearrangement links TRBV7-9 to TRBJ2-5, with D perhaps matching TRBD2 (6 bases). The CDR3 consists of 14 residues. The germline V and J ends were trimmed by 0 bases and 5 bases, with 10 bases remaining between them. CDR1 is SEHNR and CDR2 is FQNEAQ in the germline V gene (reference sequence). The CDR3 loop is CASSLAGGGETQYF. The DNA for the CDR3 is TGTGCCAGCAGCTTAGCGGGAGGAGGGGAGACCCAGTACTTC.

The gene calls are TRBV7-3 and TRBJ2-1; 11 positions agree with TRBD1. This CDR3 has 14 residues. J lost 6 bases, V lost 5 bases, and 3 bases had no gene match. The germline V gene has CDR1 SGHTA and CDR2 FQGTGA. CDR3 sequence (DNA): TGTGCCAGCAGCGGGACAGGGGGTACCAATGAGCAGTTCTTC. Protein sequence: CASSGTGGTNEQFF. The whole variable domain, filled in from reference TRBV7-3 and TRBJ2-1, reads GAGVSQTPSNKVTEKGKYVELRCDPISGHTALYWYRQSLGQGPEFLIYFQGTGAADDSGLPNDRFFAVRPEGSVSTLKIQRTERGDSAVYLCASSGTGGTNEQFFGPGTRLTVL.

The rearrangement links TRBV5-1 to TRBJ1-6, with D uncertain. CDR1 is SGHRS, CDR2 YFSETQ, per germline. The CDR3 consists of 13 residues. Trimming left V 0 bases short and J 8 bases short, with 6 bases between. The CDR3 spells CASSLDGDSPLHF. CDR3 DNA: TGCGCCAGCAGCTTGGACGGAGATTCACCCCTCCACTTT. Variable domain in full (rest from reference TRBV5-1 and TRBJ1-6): KAGVTQTPRYLIKTRGQQVTLSCSPISGHRSVSWYQQTPGQGLQFLFEYFSETQRNKGNFPGRFSGRQFSNSRSEMNVSTLELGDSALYLCASSLDGDSPLHFGNGTRLTVT.

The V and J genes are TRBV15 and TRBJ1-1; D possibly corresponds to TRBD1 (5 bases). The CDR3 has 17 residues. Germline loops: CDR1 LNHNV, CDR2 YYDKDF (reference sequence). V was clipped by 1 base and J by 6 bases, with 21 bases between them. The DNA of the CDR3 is TGTGCCACCAGCAGAGCCGGGGCGGGGAAAGGAGCCTCTGAAGCTTTCTTT. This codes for CATSRAGAGKGASEAFF.

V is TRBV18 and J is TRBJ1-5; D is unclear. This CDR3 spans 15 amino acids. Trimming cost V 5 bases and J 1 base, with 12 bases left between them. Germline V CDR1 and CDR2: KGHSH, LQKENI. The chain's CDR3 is CASSSGRVSNQPQHF. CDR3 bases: TGTGCCAGCTCATCTGGACGGGTCAGCAATCAGCCCCAGCATTTT.

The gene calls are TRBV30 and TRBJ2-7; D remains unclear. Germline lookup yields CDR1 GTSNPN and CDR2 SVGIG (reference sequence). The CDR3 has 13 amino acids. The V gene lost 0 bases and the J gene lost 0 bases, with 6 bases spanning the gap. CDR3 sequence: CAWSVQHSYEQYF. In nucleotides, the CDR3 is TGTGCCTGGAGTGTACAACACTCCTACGAGCAGTACTTC.

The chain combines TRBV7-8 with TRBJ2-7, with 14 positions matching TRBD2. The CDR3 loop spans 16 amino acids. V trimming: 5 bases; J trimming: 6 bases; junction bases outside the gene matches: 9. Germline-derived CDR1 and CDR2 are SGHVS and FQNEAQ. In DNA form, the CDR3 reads TGTGCCAGCAGCCCGGGGACTAGCGGGAGCAGAGGCGAGCAGTACTTC. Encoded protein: CASSPGTSGSRGEQYF. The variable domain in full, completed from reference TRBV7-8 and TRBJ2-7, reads GAGVSQSPRYKVAKRGQDVALRCDPISGHVSLFWYQQALGQGPEFLTYFQNEAQLDKSGLPSDRFFAERPEGSVSTLKIQRTQQEDSAVYLCASSPGTSGSRGEQYFGPGTRLTVT.